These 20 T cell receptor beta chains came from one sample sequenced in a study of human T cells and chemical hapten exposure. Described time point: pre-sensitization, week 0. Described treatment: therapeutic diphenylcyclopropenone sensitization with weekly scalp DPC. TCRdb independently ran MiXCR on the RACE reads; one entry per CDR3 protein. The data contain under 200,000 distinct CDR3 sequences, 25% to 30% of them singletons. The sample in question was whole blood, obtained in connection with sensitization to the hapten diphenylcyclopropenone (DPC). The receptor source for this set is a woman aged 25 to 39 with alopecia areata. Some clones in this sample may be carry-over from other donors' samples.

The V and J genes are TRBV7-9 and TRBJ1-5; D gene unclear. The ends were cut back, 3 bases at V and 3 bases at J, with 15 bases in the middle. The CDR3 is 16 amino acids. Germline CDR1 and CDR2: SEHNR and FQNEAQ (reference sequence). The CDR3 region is CASSFQSRYPNQPQHF. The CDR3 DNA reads TGTGCCAGCAGCTTCCAGTCCAGGTACCCCAATCAGCCCCAGCATTTT.

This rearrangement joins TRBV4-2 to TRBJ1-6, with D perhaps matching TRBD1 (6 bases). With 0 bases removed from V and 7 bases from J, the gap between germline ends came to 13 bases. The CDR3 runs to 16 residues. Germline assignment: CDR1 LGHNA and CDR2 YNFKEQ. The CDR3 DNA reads TGTGCCAGCAGCCAAGACTCGGCCAGGGGCAATTCACCCCTCCACTTT. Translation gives CASSQDSARGNSPLHF.

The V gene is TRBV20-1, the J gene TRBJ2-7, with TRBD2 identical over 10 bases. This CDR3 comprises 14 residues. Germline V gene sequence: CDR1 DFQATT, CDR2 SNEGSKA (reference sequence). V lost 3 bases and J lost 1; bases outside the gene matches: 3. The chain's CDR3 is CSASLLAGSYEQYF. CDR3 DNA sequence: TGCAGTGCTAGTTTACTAGCGGGATCCTACGAGCAGTACTTC.

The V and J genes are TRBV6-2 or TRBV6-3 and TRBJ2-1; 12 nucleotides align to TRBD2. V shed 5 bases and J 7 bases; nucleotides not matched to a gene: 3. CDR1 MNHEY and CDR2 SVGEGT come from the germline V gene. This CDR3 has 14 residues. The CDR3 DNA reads TGTGCCAGCAGTAGGACTAGCGGGAAAAATGAGCAGTTCTTC. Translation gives CASSRTSGKNEQFF.

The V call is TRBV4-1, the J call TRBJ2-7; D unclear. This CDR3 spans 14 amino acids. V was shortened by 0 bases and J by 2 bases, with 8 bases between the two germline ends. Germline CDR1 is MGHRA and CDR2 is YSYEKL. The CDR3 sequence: CASSQETVPYEQYF. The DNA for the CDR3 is TGCGCCAGCAGCCAAGAGACCGTCCCCTACGAGCAGTACTTC.

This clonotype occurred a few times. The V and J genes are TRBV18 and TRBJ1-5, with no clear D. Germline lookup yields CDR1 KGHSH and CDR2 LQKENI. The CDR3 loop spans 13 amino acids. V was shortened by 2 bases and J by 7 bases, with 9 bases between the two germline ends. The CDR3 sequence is CASSPGEEQPQHF. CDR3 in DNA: TGTGCCAGCTCACCAGGGGAGGAACAGCCCCAGCATTTT.

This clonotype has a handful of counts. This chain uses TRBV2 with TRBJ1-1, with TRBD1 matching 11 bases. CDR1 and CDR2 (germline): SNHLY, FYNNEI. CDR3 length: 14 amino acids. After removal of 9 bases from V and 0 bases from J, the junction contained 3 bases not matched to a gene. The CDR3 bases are TGTGCCAGAGGGACAGGGGGTATGAACACTGAAGCTTTCTTT. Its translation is CARGTGGMNTEAFF.

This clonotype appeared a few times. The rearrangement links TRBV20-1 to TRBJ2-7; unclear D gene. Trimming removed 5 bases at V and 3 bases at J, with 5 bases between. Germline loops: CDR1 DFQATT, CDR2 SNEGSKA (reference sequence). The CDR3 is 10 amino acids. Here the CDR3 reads CSAAGYEQYF. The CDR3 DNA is TGCAGTGCTGCAGGCTACGAGCAGTACTTC.

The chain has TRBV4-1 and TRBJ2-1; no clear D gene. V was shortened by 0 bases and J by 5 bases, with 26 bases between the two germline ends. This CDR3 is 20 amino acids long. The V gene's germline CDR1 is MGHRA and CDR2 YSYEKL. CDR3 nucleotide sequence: TGCGCCAGCAGCCAAGAGACGGCCTCGCTCTCCCTTATGGCACACAATGAGCAGTTCTTC. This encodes CASSQETASLSLMAHNEQFF.

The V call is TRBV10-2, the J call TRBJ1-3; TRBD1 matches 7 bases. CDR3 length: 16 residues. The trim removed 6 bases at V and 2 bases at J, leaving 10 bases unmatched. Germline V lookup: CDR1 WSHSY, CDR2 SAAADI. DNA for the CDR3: TGCGCCAGCAGCGTCGGGACAGTAGAGGCTGGAAACACCATATATTTT. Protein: CASSVGTVEAGNTIYF.

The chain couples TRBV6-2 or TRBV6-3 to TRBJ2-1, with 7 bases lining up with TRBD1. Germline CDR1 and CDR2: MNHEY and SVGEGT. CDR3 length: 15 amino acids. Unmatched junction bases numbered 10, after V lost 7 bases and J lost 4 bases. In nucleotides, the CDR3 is TGTGCCAGCAAATCCGACAGGGTTCTATACAATGAGCAGTTCTTC. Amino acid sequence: CASKSDRVLYNEQFF.

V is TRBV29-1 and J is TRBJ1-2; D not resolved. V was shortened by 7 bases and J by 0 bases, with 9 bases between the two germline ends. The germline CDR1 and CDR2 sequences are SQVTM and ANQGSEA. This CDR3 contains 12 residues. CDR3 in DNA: TGCAGCGCGGGAAATACTAACTATGGCTACACCTTC. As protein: CSAGNTNYGYTF.

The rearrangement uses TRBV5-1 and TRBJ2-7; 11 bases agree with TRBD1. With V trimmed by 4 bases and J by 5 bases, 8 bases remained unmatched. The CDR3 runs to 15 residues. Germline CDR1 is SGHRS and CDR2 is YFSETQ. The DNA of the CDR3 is TGCGCCAGCAGCCAAGGACAGGGGGCGGTCGACGAGCAGTACTTC. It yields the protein CASSQGQGAVDEQYF.

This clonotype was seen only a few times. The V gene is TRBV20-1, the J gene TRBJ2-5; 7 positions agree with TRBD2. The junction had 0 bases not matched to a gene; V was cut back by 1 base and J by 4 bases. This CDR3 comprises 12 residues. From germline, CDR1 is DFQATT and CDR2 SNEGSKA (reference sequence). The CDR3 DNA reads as TGCAGTGCTAGAGGCGGGGGAGAGACCCAGTACTTC. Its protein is CSARGGGETQYF.

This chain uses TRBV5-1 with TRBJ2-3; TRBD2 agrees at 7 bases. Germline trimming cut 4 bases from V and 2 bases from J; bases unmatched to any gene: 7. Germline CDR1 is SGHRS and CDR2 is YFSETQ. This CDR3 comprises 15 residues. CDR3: CASSMAGETTDTQYF. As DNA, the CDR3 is TGCGCCAGCAGCATGGCGGGAGAAACCACAGATACGCAGTATTTT.

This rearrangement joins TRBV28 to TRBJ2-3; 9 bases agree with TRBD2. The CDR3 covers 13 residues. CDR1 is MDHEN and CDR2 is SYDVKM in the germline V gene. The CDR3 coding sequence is TGTGTATCACGGCGGGGGGGTAAAGATACGCAGTATTTT. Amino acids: CVSRRGGKDTQYF.

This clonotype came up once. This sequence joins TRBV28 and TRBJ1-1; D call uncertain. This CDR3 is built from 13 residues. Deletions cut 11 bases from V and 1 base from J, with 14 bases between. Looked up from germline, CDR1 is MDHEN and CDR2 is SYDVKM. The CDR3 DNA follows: TGTGCCGGCGGTGGGAGCCCGAACACTGAAGCTTTCTTT. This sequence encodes CAGGGSPNTEAFF.

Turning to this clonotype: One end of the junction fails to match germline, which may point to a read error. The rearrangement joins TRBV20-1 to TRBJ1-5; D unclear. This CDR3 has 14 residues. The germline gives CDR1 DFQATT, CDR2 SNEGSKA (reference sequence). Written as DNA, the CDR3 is TGCAGTGCCCGCCCCTTTAATAGCGATCAGCCCCAGCATTTT. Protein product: CSARPFNSDQPQHF.

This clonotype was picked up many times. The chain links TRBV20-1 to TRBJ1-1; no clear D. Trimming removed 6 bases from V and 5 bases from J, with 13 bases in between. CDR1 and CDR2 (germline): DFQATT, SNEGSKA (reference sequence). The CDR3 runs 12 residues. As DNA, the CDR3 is TGCAGTGCCACTCAAGGAGTGACTGAAGCTTTCTTT. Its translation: CSATQGVTEAFF.

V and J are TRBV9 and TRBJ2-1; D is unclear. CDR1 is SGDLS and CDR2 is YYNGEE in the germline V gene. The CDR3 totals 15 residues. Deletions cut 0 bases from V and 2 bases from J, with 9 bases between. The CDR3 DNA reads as TGTGCCAGCAGCGTAGATGGCGTGGCCTACAATGAGCAGTTCTTC. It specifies CASSVDGVAYNEQFF. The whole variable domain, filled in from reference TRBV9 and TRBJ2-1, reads DSGVTQTPKHLITATGQRVTLRCSPRSGDLSVYWYQQSLDQGLQFLIQYYNGEERAKGNILERFSAQQFPDLHSELNLSSLELGDSALYFCASSVDGVAYNEQFFGPGTRLTVL.